This T cell receptor (beta chain) was observed in a study of human T cells and chemical hapten exposure. This clonotype has just a few counts. No antigen is known for it. Single cDNA molecules in the library carried unique molecular identifiers attached during preparation. Under the authors' procedure: Across samples, TCR counts had a median of 95,638 and ranged from roughly 23,224 to 690,600. TCRdb reprocessed the RACE reads with MiXCR, giving one entry per CDR3 protein. The V and J calls were determined by TCRdb, not by the authors. The profile covers fewer than 85,000 distinct CDR3 sequences, with over 6.5% appearing a single time and approximately 1.5% taken by the ten largest. Study results and limitations: TCRs at a frequency above 1 in 1000 stayed unchanged with DPC sensitization.

Time point described: healthy volunteer bleed at 6 weeks. Unfractionated whole blood yielded total RNA. V lost 2 bases, J lost 7 bases, and 10 bases stayed unmatched. The CDR3 is 16 amino acids. The germline CDR1 and CDR2 sequences are MDHEN and SYDVKM. The specimen sequenced was whole blood. The clonotype was recovered from a female donor in good health. Some clones in this sample may be carry-over from other donors' samples. This chain connects TRBV28 to TRBJ1-5, with TRBD1 matching over 8 bases. CDR3 DNA: TGTGCCAGCAGTTTACGAACGGGGACAGGTTGGCAGCCCCAGCATTTT. Translated: CASSLRTGTGWQPQHF.